Listed here is a single T cell receptor beta chain. No antigen is known for it. These data originate in a study of CD8 T cells in Susac syndrome. General study findings and limits: The TCR sequencing and HLA analysis in the study involved a relatively small number of individuals, as the study acknowledged.

An amount of RNA that ranged from roughly 0.45 to 1 ug was reverse transcribed with random hexamers. A multiplex approach, immunoSEQ multiplex PCR, amplified TCR beta CDR3 across 54 Vbeta and 13 Jbeta. A single record per CDR3 protein comes from TCRdb applying MiXCR to the immunoSEQ multiplex PCR reads. Seen here are approximately 220,000 distinct CDR3 sequences, 85% to 95% observed once, and the top ten hold 0.082%. Trimming removed 5 bases from V and 3 bases from J; junction bases left unmatched: 4. Per germline, CDR1 LNHDA and CDR2 SQIVND (reference sequence). The CDR3 runs to 15 residues. CD8+ and CD4+ T cells from blood underwent TCR beta sequencing, which was carried out in a high-throughput format. While CD8+ and CD4+ T cells were isolated negatively, TEMRA cells were enriched by FACS.

The sequenced sample consisted of CD4+ T cells from PBMCs. The clonotype was recovered from a human donor with multiple sclerosis. The chain employs TRBV19 and TRBJ2-1; 10 bases match TRBD2. CDR3: CASSSAGGLYNEQFF. The CDR3 nucleotides read TGTGCCAGTAGTTCAGCGGGGGGGCTCTACAATGAGCAGTTCTTC.